Listed below are T cell receptor beta chains from one sample, sequenced in a study of CXCR3-negative and CXCR3-positive naive CD8 T cells. TCRdb reprocessed the 5' RACE reads, with one entry per CDR3 protein and no DNA. The data include about 150,000 distinct CDR3 sequences; the top ten clones carry approximately 0.46%. Sequenced input: naive CXCR3+ CD8+ T cells from blood. These receptors all come from a human donor in good health. Some clones in this sample may be carry-over from other donors' samples. CDR3s include the opening cysteine and the closing phenylalanine or tryptophan. The order of the fields is V gene, J gene, CDR3 protein.

TRBV14	TRBJ2-7	CASSPPLRPYEQYF
TRBV29-1	TRBJ2-7	CSVEVGTTHEQYF
TRBV7-2	TRBJ2-2	CASSLVVTGATGELFF
TRBV12-3/TRBV12-4	TRBJ2-1	CASSLEETGGYYNEQFF
TRBV19	TRBJ2-7	CASSEGQGFYEQYF
TRBV9	TRBJ1-1	CASSPGKGRTEAFF
TRBV29-1	TRBJ2-1	CSVVTGEKGEQLF
TRBV4-3	TRBJ2-7	CASSQGRTSSYEQYF
TRBV6-2/TRBV6-3	TRBJ2-1	CASAWGGPYNEQFF
TRBV6-6	TRBJ2-7	CASVGPLMDEQYF
TRBV7-9	TRBJ2-7	CASSYFEGSYEQYF
TRBV4-1	TRBJ1-1	CASSRRTEDTEAFF
TRBV12-3/TRBV12-4	TRBJ1-2	CASSFDRRYGYTF
TRBV27	TRBJ2-7	CASRPGTGGRKGYEQYF
TRBV5-1	TRBJ2-7	CASSTGLAGANEQYF
TRBV7-6	TRBJ2-5	CASSSRLAGDQETQYF
TRBV7-6	TRBJ1-1	CASSLEGGRTEAFF
TRBV25-1	TRBJ1-6	CASRELRSSYNSPLHF
TRBV20-1	TRBJ2-7	CSAEGQDTSYEQYF
TRBV5-4	TRBJ2-1	CASSLDSFYNEQFF
TRBV7-2	TRBJ2-3	CASSLSGAEADTQYF
TRBV5-8	TRBJ1-5	CASSFAFGLTGGNQPQHF